Sequencing of this T cell receptor (beta chain) was carried out in a study of response to subunit inactivated influenza vaccine. Findings and caveats of the study: It was suggested by the authors that few new T cells are recruited by each seasonal influenza vaccination.

Germline assignment: CDR1 LGHDT and CDR2 YNNKEL (reference sequence). CDR3 length: 18 residues. In TCRdb, the RT-PCR reads were re-called with MiXCR into one record per CDR3 protein. The sample has over 400,000 distinct CDR3 sequences, roughly 13% seen once. Regarding this clonotype: The antigen remains undetermined. A junction boundary mismatches the germline segment, possibly from a read error.

The J gene is TRBJ2-6, the V gene TRBV3-1, with 8 bases that match TRBD1. The receptor comes from a man over 45 who received an inactivated influenza vaccine. Here the sequenced sample was PBMCs from blood, taken 35 to 45 days after vaccination. The CDR3 coding sequence is TGTGCCTGCAGCCCAAGGACAGGGAGGATATCTGGGGCCAACGTCCTGACTTTC. Residues: CACSPRTGRISGANVLTF.